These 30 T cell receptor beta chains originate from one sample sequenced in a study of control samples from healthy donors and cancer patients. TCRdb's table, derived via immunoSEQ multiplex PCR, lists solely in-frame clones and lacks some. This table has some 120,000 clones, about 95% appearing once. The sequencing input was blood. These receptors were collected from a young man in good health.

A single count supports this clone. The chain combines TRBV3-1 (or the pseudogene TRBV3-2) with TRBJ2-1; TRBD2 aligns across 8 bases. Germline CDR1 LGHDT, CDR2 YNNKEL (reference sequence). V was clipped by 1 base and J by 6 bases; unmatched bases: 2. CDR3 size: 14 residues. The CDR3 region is CASSQASGGNEQFF. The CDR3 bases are TGTGCCAGCAGCCAAGCCAGCGGGGGCAATGAGCAGTTCTTC.

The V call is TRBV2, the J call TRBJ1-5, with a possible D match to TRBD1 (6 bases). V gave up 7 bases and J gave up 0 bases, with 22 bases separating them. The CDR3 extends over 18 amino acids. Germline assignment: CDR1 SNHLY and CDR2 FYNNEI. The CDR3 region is CASTMEGGPGLSNQPQHF. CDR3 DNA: TGTGCCAGCACTATGGAGGGGGGACCGGGGCTTAGCAATCAGCCCCAGCATTTT. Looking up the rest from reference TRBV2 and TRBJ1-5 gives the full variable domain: EPEVTQTPSHQVTQMGQEVILRCVPISNHLYFYWYRQILGQKVEFLVSFYNNEISEKSEIFDDQFSVERPDGSNFTLKIRSTKLEDSAMYFCASTMEGGPGLSNQPQHFGDGTRLSIL.

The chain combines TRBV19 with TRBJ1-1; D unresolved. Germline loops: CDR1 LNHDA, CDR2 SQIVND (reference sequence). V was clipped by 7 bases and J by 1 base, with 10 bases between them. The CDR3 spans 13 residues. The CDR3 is CASTPLGNTEAFF. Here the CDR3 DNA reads TGTGCCAGTACCCCGCTGGGGAACACTGAAGCTTTCTTT.

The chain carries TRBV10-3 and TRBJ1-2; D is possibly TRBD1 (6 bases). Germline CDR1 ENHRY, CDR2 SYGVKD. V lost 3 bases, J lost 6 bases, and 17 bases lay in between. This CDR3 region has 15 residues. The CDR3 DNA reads TGTGCCATCAGTGAAGTTAGGGGGTTCTTGGATGGCTACACCTTC. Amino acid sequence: CAISEVRGFLDGYTF.

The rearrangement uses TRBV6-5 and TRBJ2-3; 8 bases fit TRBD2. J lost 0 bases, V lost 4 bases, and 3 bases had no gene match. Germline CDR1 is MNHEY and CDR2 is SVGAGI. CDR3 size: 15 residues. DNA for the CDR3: TGTGCCAGCAGTTTTAGCGGGGTCAGCACAGATACGCAGTATTTT. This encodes CASSFSGVSTDTQYF.

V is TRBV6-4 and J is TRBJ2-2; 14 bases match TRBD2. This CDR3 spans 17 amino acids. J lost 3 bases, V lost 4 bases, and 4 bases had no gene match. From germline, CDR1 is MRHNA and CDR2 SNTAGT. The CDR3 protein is CASSGLAGGPDTGELFF. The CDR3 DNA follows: TGTGCCAGCAGTGGACTAGCGGGGGGGCCCGACACCGGGGAGCTGTTTTTT.

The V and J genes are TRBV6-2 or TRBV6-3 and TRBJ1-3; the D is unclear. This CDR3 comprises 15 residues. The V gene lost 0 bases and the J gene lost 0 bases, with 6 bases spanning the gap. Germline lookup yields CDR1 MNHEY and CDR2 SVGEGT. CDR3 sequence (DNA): TGTGCCAGCAGTTACTCATCTGACTCTGGAAACACCATATATTTT. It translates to CASSYSSDSGNTIYF.

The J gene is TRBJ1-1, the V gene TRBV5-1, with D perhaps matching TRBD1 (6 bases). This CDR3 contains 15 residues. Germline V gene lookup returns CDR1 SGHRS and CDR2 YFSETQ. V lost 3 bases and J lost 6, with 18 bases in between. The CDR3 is CASSSSNDRRAEAFF. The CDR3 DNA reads TGCGCCAGCAGCTCCTCTAACGACAGGCGGGCTGAAGCTTTCTTT.

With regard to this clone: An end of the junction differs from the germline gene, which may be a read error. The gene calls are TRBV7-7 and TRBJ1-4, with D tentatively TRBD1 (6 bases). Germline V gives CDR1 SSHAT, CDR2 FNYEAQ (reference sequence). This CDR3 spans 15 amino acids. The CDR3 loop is CASSLVRGVYEKLFF. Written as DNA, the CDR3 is TGTGCTAGCAGCTTAGTCAGGGGCGTTTATGAAAAACTGTTTTTT. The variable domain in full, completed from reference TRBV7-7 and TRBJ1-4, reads GAGVSQSPRYKVTKRGQDVTLRCDPISSHATLYWYQQALGQGPEFLTYFNYEAQPDKSGLPSDRFSAERPEGSISTLTIQRTEQRDSAMYRCASSLVRGVYEKLFFGSGTQLSVL.

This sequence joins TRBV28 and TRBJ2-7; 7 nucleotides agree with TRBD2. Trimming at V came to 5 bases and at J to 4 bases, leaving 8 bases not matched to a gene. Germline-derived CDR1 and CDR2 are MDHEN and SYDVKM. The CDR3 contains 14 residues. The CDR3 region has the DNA TGTGCCAGCAGTACTCGGGGGGTTAATTACGAGCAGTACTTC. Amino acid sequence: CASSTRGVNYEQYF.

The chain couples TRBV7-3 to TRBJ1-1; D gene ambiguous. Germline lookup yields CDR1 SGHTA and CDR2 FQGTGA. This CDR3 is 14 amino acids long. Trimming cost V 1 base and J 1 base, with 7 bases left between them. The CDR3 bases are TGTGCCAGCAGCTTAATGGGCAGGAACACTGAAGCTTTCTTT. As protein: CASSLMGRNTEAFF. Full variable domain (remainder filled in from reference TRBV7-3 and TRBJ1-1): GAGVSQTPSNKVTEKGKYVELRCDPISGHTALYWYRQSLGQGPEFLIYFQGTGAADDSGLPNDRFFAVRPEGSVSTLKIQRTERGDSAVYLCASSLMGRNTEAFFGQGTRLTVV.

In DNA form, the CDR3 reads TGTGCCAGCAGTGACGGGACAGGGAGGGTGGAGACCCAGTACTTC. It is translated as CASSDGTGRVETQYF. This chain uses TRBV2 with TRBJ2-5; TRBD1 matches 9 bases. Germline V gene sequence: CDR1 SNHLY, CDR2 FYNNEI. The CDR3 consists of 15 residues. With 3 bases clipped from V and 5 bases from J, the junction kept 7 bases outside the gene matches. Variable domain in full (rest from reference TRBV2 and TRBJ2-5): EPEVTQTPSHQVTQMGQEVILRCVPISNHLYFYWYRQILGQKVEFLVSFYNNEISEKSEIFDDQFSVERPDGSNFTLKIRSTKLEDSAMYFCASSDGTGRVETQYFGPGTRLLVL.

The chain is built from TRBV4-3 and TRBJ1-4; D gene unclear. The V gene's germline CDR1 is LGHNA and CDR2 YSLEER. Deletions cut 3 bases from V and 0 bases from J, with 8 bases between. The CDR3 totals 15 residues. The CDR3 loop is CASSQGAATNEKLFF. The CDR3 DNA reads TGCGCCAGCAGCCAGGGAGCCGCAACTAATGAAAAACTGTTTTTT.

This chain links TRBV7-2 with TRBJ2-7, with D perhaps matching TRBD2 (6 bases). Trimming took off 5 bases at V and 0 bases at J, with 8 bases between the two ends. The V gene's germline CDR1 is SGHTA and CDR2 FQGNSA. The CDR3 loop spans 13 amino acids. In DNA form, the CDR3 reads TGTGCCAGCAGCGAAGCGGGCTCCTACGAGCAGTACTTC. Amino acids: CASSEAGSYEQYF.

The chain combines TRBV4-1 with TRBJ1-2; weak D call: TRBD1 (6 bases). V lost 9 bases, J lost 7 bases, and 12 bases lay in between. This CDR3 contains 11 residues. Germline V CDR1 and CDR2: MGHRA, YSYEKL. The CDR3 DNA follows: TGCGCCAGTTCGCAGGGGTCTGGCTACACCTTC. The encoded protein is CASSQGSGYTF.

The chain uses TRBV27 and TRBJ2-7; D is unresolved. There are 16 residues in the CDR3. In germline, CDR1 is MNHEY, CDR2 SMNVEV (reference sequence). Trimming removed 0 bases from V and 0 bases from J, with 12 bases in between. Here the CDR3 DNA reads TGTGCCAGCAGTTTATCTCAGGCGATAAGCTCCTACGAGCAGTACTTC. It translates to CASSLSQAISSYEQYF.

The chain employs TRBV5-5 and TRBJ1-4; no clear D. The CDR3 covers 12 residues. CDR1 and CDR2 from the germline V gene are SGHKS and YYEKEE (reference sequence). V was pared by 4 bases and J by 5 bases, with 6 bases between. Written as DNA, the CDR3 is TGTGCCAGCAGCCTCCCCAATGAAAAACTGTTTTTT. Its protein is CASSLPNEKLFF.

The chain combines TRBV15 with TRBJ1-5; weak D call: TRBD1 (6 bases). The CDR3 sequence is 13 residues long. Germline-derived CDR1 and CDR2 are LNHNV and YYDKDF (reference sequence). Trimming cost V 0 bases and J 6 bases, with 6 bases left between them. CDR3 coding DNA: TGTGCCACCAGCAGAGAAGGGGGTCAGCCCCAGCATTTT. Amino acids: CATSREGGQPQHF.

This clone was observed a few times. The CDR3 sequence: CASSISQQGSYEQYF. The CDR3 region has the DNA TGTGCCAGTAGTATATCGCAGCAGGGCTCCTACGAGCAGTACTTC. V usage is TRBV19 and J usage is TRBJ2-7; a weak D match, TRBD1 (5 bases). Germline assignment: CDR1 LNHDA and CDR2 SQIVND (reference sequence). The length of the CDR3 is 15 residues. V was cut by 2 bases and J by 0 bases, with 11 bases left in between.

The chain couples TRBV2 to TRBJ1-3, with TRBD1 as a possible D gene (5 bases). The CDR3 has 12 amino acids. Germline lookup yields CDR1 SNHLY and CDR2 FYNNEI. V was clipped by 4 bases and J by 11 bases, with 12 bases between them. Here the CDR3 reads CASSAGESSIYF. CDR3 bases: TGTGCCAGCAGTGCGGGGGAATCATCCATATATTTT.

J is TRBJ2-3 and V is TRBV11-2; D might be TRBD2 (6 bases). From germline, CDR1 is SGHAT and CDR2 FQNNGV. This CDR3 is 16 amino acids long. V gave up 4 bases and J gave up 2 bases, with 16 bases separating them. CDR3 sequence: CASSSWAGKDTDTQYF. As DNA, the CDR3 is TGTGCCAGCAGCTCGTGGGCGGGGAAGGACACAGATACGCAGTATTTT. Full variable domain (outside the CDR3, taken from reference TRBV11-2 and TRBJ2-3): EAGVAQSPRYKIIEKRQSVAFWCNPISGHATLYWYQQILGQGPKLLIQFQNNGVVDDSQLPKDRFSAERLKGVDSTLKIQPAKLEDSAVYLCASSSWAGKDTDTQYFGPGTRLTVL.

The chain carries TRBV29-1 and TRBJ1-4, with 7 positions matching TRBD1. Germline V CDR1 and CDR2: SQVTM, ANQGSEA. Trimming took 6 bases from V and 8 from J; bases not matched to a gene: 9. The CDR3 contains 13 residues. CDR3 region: CSVPGGNGEKLFF. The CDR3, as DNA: TGCAGCGTCCCAGGGGGGAACGGGGAAAAACTGTTTTTT.

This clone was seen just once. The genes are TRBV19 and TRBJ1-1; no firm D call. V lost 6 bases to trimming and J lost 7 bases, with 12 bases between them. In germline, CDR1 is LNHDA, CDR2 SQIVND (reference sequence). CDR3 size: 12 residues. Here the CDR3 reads CASRTNFGEAFF. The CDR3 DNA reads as TGTGCCAGTAGGACAAATTTCGGTGAAGCTTTCTTT.

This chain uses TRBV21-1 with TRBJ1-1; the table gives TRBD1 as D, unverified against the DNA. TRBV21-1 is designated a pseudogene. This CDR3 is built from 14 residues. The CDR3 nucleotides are TGTGCCAGCAACCCACCGGACAGACACACTGAAGCTTTCTTT. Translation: CASNPPDRHTEAFF.

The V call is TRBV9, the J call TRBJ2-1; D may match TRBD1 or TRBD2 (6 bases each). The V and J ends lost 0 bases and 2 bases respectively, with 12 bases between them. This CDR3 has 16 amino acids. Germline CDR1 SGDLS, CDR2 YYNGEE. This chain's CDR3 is CASSVEGGAPYNEQFF. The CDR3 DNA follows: TGTGCCAGCAGCGTAGAGGGGGGAGCTCCCTACAATGAGCAGTTCTTC.

The CDR3 here is CASRAGDNSPLHF. The CDR3 region has the DNA TGTGCCAGCCGGGCGGGGGATAATTCACCCCTCCACTTT. This rearrangement joins TRBV5-5 to TRBJ1-6, with a weak D call TRBD1 (5 bases). Trimming shortened V by 7 bases and J by 5 bases, and 10 bases separated the two germline ends. The CDR3 has 13 amino acids. The germline gives CDR1 SGHKS, CDR2 YYEKEE (reference sequence).

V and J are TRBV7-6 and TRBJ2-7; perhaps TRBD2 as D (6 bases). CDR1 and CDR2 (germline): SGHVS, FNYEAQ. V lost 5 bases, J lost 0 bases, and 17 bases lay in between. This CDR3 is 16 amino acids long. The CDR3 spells CASSVKTDGSSYEQYF. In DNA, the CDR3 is TGTGCCAGCAGCGTTAAAACGGACGGGAGCTCCTACGAGCAGTACTTC.

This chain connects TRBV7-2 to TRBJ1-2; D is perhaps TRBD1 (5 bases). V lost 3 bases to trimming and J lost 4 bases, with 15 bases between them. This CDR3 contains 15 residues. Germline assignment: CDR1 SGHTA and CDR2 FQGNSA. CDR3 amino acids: CASSFNGGELYGYTF. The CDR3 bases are TGTGCCAGCAGCTTTAATGGAGGGGAGCTCTATGGCTACACCTTC.

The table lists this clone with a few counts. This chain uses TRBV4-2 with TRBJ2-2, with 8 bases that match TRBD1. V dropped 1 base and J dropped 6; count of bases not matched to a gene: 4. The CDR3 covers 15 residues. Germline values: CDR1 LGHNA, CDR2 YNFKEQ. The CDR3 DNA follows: TGTGCCAGCAGCCAAGCCCAGGGGGCGGCCGGGGAGCTGTTTTTT. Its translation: CASSQAQGAAGELFF.

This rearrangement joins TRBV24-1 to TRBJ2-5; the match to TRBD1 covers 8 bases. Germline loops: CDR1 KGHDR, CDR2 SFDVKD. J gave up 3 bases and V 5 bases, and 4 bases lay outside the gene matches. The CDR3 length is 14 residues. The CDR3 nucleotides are TGTGCCACCAGTGTGGGGACAGGAGAAGAGACCCAGTACTTC. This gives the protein CATSVGTGEETQYF.